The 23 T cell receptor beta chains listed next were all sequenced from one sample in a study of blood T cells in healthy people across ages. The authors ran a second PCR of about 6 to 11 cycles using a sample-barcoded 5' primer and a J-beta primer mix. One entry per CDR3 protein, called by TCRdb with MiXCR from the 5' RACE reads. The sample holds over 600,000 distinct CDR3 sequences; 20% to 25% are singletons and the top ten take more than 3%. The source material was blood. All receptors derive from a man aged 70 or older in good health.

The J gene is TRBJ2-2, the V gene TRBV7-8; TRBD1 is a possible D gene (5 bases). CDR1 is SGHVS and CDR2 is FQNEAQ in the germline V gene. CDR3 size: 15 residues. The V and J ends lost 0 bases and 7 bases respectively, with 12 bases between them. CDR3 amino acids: CASSLAAGSVGELFF. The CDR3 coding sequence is TGTGCCAGCAGCTTAGCGGCAGGGTCGGTCGGGGAGCTGTTTTTT.

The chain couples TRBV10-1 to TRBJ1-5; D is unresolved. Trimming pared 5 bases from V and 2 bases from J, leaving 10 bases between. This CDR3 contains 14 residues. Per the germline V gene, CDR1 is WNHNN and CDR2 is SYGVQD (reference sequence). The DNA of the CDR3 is TGCGCCAGCAGTACGTGGGGAGGCAATCAGCCCCAGCATTTT. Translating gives CASSTWGGNQPQHF.

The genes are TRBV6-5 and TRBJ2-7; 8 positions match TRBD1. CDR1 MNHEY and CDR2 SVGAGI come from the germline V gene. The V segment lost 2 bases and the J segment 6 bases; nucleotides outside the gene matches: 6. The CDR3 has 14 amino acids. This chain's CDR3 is CASSYTGQGPEQYF. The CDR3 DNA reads TGTGCCAGCAGTTACACCGGACAGGGCCCCGAGCAGTACTTC.

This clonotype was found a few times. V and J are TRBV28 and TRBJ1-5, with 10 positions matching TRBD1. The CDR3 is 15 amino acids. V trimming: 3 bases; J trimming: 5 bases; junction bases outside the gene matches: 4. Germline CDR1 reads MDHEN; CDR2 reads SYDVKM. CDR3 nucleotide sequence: TGTGCCAGCAGTTTTTACGGGACAGGGGATCAGCCCCAGCATTTT. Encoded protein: CASSFYGTGDQPQHF. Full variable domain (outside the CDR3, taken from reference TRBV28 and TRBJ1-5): DVKVTQSSRYLVKRTGEKVFLECVQDMDHENMFWYRQDPGLGLRLIYFSYDVKMKEKGDIPEGYSVSREKKERFSLILESASTNQTSMYLCASSFYGTGDQPQHFGDGTRLSIL.

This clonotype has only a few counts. This CDR3 is CSVVAGGGQPQHF. The CDR3 DNA reads as TGCAGCGTTGTTGCAGGGGGAGGCCAGCCCCAGCATTTT. The chain joins TRBV29-1 to TRBJ1-5, with TRBD1 identical over 7 bases. Germline CDR1 reads SQVTM; CDR2 reads ANQGSEA. The CDR3 extends over 13 amino acids. V trimming: 4 bases; J trimming: 7 bases; junction bases outside the gene matches: 7.

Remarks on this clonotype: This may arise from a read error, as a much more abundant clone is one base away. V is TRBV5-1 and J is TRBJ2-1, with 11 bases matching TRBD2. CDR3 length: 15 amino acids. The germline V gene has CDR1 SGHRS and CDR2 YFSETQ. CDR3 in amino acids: CASSLETSGKETQHF. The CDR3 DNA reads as TGCGCCAGCAGCTTGGAGACTAGCGGGAAGGAGACCCAGCACTTC.

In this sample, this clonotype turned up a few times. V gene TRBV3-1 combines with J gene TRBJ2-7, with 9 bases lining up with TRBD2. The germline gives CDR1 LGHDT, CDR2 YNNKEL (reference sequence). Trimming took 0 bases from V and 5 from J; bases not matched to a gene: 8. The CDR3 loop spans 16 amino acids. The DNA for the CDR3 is TGTGCCAGCAGCCAAGAACTGTCTAGCGGGATCCACGAGCAGTACTTC. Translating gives CASSQELSSGIHEQYF.

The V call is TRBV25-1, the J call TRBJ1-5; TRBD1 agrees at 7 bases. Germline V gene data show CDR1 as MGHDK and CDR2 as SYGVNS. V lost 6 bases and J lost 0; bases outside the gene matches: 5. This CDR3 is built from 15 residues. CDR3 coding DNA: TGTGCCAGCAGCGCGGGACAGAATAGCAATCAGCCCCAGCATTTT. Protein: CASSAGQNSNQPQHF.

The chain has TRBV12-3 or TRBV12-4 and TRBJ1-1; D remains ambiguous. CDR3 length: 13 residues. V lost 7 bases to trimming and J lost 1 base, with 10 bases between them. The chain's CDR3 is CASTLWENTEAFF. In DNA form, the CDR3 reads TGTGCCAGCACCCTGTGGGAGAACACTGAAGCTTTCTTT.

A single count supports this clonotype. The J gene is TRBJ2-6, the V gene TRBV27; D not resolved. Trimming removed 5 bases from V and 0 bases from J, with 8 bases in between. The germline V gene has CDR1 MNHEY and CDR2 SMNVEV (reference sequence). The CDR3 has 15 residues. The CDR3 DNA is TGTGCCAGCAGTCCGTGGTCCTCTGGGGCCAACGTCCTGACTTTC. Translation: CASSPWSSGANVLTF. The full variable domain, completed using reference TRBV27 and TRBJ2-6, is EAQVTQNPRYLITVTGKKLTVTCSQNMNHEYMSWYRQDPGLGLRQIYYSMNVEVTDKGDVPEGYKVSRKEKRNFPLILESPSPNQTSLYFCASSPWSSGANVLTFGAGSRLTVL.

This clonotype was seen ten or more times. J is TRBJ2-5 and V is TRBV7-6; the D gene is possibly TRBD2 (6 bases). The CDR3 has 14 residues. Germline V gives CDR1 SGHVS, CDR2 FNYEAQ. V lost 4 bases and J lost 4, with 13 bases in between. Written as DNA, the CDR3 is TGTGCCAGCAGCTCTGGAGGGCCTAGAGAGACCCAGTACTTC. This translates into CASSSGGPRETQYF.

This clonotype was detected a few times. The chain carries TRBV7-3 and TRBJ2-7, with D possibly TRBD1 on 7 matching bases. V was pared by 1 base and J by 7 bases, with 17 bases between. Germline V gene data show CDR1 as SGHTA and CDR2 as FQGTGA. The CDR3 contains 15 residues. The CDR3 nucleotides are TGTGCCAGCAGCTTAAGGCAGGGGGGAATGAGAGAGCAGTACTTC. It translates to CASSLRQGGMREQYF.

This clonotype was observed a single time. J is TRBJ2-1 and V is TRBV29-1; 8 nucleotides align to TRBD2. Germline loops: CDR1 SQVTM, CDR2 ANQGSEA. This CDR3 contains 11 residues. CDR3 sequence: CRGVAGNEQFF. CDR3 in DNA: TGCAGGGGGGTAGCGGGGAATGAGCAGTTCTTC.

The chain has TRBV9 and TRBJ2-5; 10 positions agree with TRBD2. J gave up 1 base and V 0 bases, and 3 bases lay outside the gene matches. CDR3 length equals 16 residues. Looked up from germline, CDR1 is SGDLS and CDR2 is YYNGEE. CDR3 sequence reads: CASSVEGLAFQETQYF. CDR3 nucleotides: TGTGCCAGCAGCGTAGAGGGACTAGCGTTCCAAGAGACCCAGTACTTC.

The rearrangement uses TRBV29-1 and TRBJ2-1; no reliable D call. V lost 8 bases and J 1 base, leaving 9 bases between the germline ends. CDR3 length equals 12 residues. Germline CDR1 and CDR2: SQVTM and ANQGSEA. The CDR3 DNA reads TGCAGCTTTACCCCGTCCTACAATGAGCAGTTCTTC. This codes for CSFTPSYNEQFF.

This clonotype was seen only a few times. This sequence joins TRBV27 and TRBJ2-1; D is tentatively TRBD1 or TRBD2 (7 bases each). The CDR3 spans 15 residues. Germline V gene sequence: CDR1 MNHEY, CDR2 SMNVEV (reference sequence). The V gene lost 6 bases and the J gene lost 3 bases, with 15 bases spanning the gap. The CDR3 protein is CASRNAGGDYNEQFF. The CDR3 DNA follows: TGTGCCAGCAGGAACGCAGGGGGGGACTACAATGAGCAGTTCTTC.

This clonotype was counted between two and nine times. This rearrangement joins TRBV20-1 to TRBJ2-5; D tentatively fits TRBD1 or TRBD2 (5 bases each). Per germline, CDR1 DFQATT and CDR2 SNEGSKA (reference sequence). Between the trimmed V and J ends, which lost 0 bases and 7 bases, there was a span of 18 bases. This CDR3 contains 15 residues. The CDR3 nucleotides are TGCAGTGCTAGAGAACCGGGGACGGGCAAATTGACCCAGTACTTC. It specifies CSAREPGTGKLTQYF.

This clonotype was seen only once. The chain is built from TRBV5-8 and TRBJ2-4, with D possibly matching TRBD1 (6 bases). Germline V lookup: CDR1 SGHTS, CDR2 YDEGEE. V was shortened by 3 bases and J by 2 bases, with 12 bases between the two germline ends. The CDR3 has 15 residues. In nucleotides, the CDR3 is TGTGCCAGCAGCTCGACAGGACTTACCAAAAACATTCAGTACTTC. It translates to CASSSTGLTKNIQYF. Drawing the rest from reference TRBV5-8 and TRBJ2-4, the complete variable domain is EAGVTQSPTHLIKTRGQQATLRCSPISGHTSVYWYQQALGLGLQFLLWYDEGEERNRGNFPPRFSGRQFPNYSSELNVNALELEDSALYLCASSSTGLTKNIQYFGAGTRLSVL.

The chain's CDR3 is CSVESKRGSSYNEQFF. The CDR3 region has the DNA TGCAGCGTTGAGTCTAAGCGGGGAAGCTCCTACAATGAGCAGTTCTTC. J is TRBJ2-1 and V is TRBV29-1; TRBD2 aligns across 7 bases. Germline CDR1 and CDR2: SQVTM and ANQGSEA. The CDR3 contains 16 residues. Trimming at V came to 3 bases and at J to 0 bases, leaving 8 bases not matched to a gene.

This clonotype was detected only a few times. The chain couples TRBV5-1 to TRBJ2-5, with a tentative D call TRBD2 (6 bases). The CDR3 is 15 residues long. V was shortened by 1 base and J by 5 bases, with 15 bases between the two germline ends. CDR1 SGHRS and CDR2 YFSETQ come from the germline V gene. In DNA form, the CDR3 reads TGCGCCAGCAGCTTGTCGGCGGGCGGAGGGGAGACCCAGTACTTC. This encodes CASSLSAGGGETQYF.

The CDR3 loop reads CASSAGLGPDEQFF. CDR3 DNA sequence: TGCGCCAGCAGCGCGGGACTCGGGCCTGATGAGCAGTTCTTC. The chain carries TRBV5-1 and TRBJ2-1, with D possibly being TRBD2 (6 bases). Trimming shortened V by 4 bases and J by 8 bases, and 16 bases separated the two germline ends. The CDR3 is made up of 14 amino acids. Looked up from germline, CDR1 is SGHRS and CDR2 is YFSETQ.

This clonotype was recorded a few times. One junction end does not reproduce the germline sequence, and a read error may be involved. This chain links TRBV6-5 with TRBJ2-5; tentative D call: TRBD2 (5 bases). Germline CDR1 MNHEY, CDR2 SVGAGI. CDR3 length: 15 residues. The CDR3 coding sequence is TGTGCCAGTAGTTACTTCGGTGGGAGTCAGGAGACCCAGTACTTC. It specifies CASSYFGGSQETQYF.

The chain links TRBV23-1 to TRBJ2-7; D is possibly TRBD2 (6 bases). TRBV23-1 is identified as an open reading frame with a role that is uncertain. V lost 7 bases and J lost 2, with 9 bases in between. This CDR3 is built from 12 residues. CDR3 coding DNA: TGCGCCAGCAATGGAGGGACCTACGAGCAGTACTTC. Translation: CASNGGTYEQYF.